Shown below are 24 T cell receptor beta chains from a single sample sequenced in a study of blood T cell repertoires in COVID-19. Method: immunoSEQ multiplex PCR; TCRdb's copy keeps in-frame clones and lacks some. The sample has some 78,000 clones; approximately 90% are singletons. The sample comprised peripheral blood. These receptors originate from a woman older than 75 with active or convalescent COVID-19.

J is TRBJ1-1 and V is TRBV6-5, with TRBD1 as a possible D gene (6 bases). Trimming pared 2 bases from V and 4 bases from J, leaving 11 bases between. This CDR3 has 14 amino acids. CDR1 is MNHEY, CDR2 SVGAGI, per germline. The DNA of the CDR3 is TGTGCCAGCAGTTACAGGGGGGGCGGCACTGAAGCTTTCTTT. Translating it yields CASSYRGGGTEAFF.

This chain connects TRBV3-1 (or the pseudogene TRBV3-2) to TRBJ1-3, with 7 positions matching TRBD1. CDR3 length: 16 amino acids. Looked up from germline, CDR1 is LGHDT and CDR2 is YNNKEL (reference sequence). The V segment lost 2 bases and the J segment 1 base; nucleotides outside the gene matches: 5. In DNA, the CDR3 is TGTGCCAGCAGCCAACGGACAGGTACATCTGGAAACACCATATATTTT. Translation gives CASSQRTGTSGNTIYF.

V and J are TRBV9 and TRBJ2-7, with a weak D call TRBD1 (6 bases). Trimming pared 0 bases from V and 2 bases from J, leaving 12 bases between. CDR1 is SGDLS, CDR2 YYNGEE, per germline. The CDR3 contains 15 residues. The CDR3, as DNA: TGTGCCAGCAGCGTAGGTGGGACACCTACCTACGAGCAGTACTTC. This encodes CASSVGGTPTYEQYF.

V usage is TRBV28 and J usage is TRBJ1-5; TRBD1 agrees at 11 bases. After removal of 4 bases from V and 4 bases from J, the junction contained 9 bases not matched to a gene. Germline V CDR1 and CDR2: MDHEN, SYDVKM. The CDR3 contains 17 residues. DNA for the CDR3: TGTGCCAGCAGTTCTAGAGGACAGGGGGCTTTTAATCAGCCCCAGCATTTT. Protein product: CASSSRGQGAFNQPQHF.

V usage is TRBV4-1 and J usage is TRBJ2-7; possible D gene TRBD2, 6 bases. The CDR3 loop spans 17 amino acids. V gave up 2 bases and J gave up 7 bases, with 24 bases separating them. In germline, CDR1 is MGHRA, CDR2 YSYEKL. The CDR3 loop is CASSQTSAGLVLGEQYF. DNA of the CDR3: TGCGCCAGCAGCCAAACTTCCGCGGGACTCGTACTCGGGGAGCAGTACTTC.

The chain employs TRBV2 and TRBJ2-1; weak D call: TRBD1 (5 bases). The germline gives CDR1 SNHLY, CDR2 FYNNEI. The length of the CDR3 is 13 residues. Trimming shortened V by 6 bases and J by 6 bases, and 12 bases separated the two germline ends. The CDR3 DNA is TGTGCCAGCAGCGCAAACAGGATCAATGAGCAGTTCTTC. It is translated as CASSANRINEQFF.

This chain links TRBV27 with TRBJ2-7; TRBD1 matches 7 bases. CDR3 length: 14 amino acids. The V segment lost 6 bases and the J segment 3 bases; nucleotides outside the gene matches: 8. Germline CDR1 reads MNHEY; CDR2 reads SMNVEV (reference sequence). DNA of the CDR3: TGTGCCAGCAGCCCGACAGGGCCTTTCTACGAGCAGTACTTC. Translated, it gives CASSPTGPFYEQYF.

The chain links TRBV19 to TRBJ2-3; TRBD1 matches 8 bases. The CDR3 runs to 15 residues. Germline CDR1 is LNHDA and CDR2 is SQIVND (reference sequence). V dropped 7 bases and J dropped 1; count of bases not matched to a gene: 7. The CDR3: CASMDGGQGTDTQYF. CDR3 bases: TGTGCCAGTATGGATGGGGGACAGGGCACAGATACGCAGTATTTT.

J is TRBJ2-1 and V is TRBV19; 9 bases fit TRBD2. The germline CDR1 and CDR2 sequences are LNHDA and SQIVND (reference sequence). J gave up 7 bases and V 10 bases, and 17 bases lay outside the gene matches. CDR3 size: 16 residues. The CDR3 DNA follows: TGTGCCACCCACGTTGGGGGTCTAGCGGGAAGTAATGAGCAGTTCTTC. Its protein is CATHVGGLAGSNEQFF.

The J gene is TRBJ2-2, the V gene TRBV5-1; 9 bases agree with TRBD1. CDR1 and CDR2 (germline): SGHRS, YFSETQ. Trimming took 7 bases from V and 7 from J; bases not matched to a gene: 8. The CDR3 loop spans 14 amino acids. The DNA for the CDR3 is TGCGCCAGCGCACAGGGGGCGCAGAGCGGGGAGCTGTTTTTT. It specifies CASAQGAQSGELFF.

This sequence joins TRBV5-4 and TRBJ1-2; no definite D call. Germline CDR1 SGHNT, CDR2 YYREEE (reference sequence). Trimming removed 4 bases from V and 3 bases from J, with 13 bases in between. This CDR3 is 14 amino acids long. This CDR3 reads CASSPGTRDYGYTF. The CDR3 coding sequence is TGTGCCAGCAGCCCCGGCACCCGGGACTATGGCTACACCTTC.

This sequence joins TRBV6-5 and TRBJ2-7; 10 nucleotides align to TRBD1. The length of the CDR3 is 13 residues. Germline V lookup: CDR1 MNHEY, CDR2 SVGAGI. V shed 6 bases and J 5 bases; nucleotides not matched to a gene: 4. The CDR3 bases are TGTGCCAGCAGCTTGACAGGGGGCCACGAGCAGTACTTC. This translates into CASSLTGGHEQYF.

V and J are TRBV19 and TRBJ1-1; the D is unclear. The CDR3 contains 15 residues. Germline V gene lookup returns CDR1 LNHDA and CDR2 SQIVND (reference sequence). V shed 0 bases and J shed 3 bases, with 11 bases lying between them. CDR3 sequence reads: CASSIEATGYTEAFF. The CDR3 DNA reads as TGTGCCAGTAGTATAGAGGCAACGGGGTACACTGAAGCTTTCTTT.

The V call is TRBV6-5, the J call TRBJ2-3, with D unclear. Germline V gene sequence: CDR1 MNHEY, CDR2 SVGAGI. The CDR3 has 14 residues. Trimming shortened V by 0 bases and J by 1 base, and 5 bases separated the two germline ends. The CDR3 spells CASSYSYGTDTQYF. The CDR3, as DNA: TGTGCCAGCAGTTACTCCTACGGCACAGATACGCAGTATTTT.

V is TRBV18 and J is TRBJ2-7, with 8 bases that match TRBD2. The V gene end was trimmed by 8 bases and the J gene end by 3 bases; junction bases not matched to a gene: 21. This CDR3 has 18 residues. Germline V gene lookup returns CDR1 KGHSH and CDR2 LQKENI. CDR3 sequence (DNA): TGTGCCAGCACAACGGATAATAGCGGGACCGGGGGGTTCTACGAGCAGTACTTC. This sequence encodes CASTTDNSGTGGFYEQYF. The full variable domain, rest sourced from reference TRBV18 and TRBJ2-7, is NAGVMQNPRHLVRRRGQEARLRCSPMKGHSHVYWYRQLPEEGLKFMVYLQKENIIDESGMPKERFSAEFPKEGPSILRIQQVVRGDSAAYFCASTTDNSGTGGFYEQYFGPGTRLTVT.

This clone was detected once. The chain recombines TRBV3-1 (or the pseudogene TRBV3-2) with TRBJ2-4; 8 positions agree with TRBD2. This CDR3 has 15 residues. Trimming removed 4 bases from V and 6 bases from J; junction bases left unmatched: 8. Germline-derived CDR1 and CDR2 are LGHDT and YNNKEL (reference sequence). This CDR3 is CASSPEGLVGNIQYF. The CDR3 bases are TGTGCCAGCAGCCCGGAGGGACTAGTGGGAAACATTCAGTACTTC.

The chain couples TRBV6-5 to TRBJ2-7, with TRBD2 matching over 8 bases. CDR1 is MNHEY and CDR2 is SVGAGI in the germline V gene. J gave up 3 bases and V 4 bases, and 5 bases lay outside the gene matches. This CDR3 comprises 14 residues. The CDR3 loop is CASSLSGRVYEQYF. CDR3 sequence (DNA): TGTGCCAGCAGTTTAAGCGGGAGAGTCTACGAGCAGTACTTC.

This clone came up once. V is TRBV7-2 and J is TRBJ2-7; TRBD2 agrees at 11 bases. Germline CDR1 and CDR2: SGHTA and FQGNSA. V trimming: 1 base; J trimming: 3 bases; junction bases outside the gene matches: 5. There are 16 residues in the CDR3. CDR3: CASSLGSSGGVYEQYF. The CDR3 DNA reads as TGTGCCAGCAGCTTAGGTAGTAGCGGGGGGGTCTACGAGCAGTACTTC.

This clone was recorded a few times. V usage is TRBV7-9 and J usage is TRBJ2-7, with 9 bases that match TRBD2. Per germline, CDR1 SEHNR and CDR2 FQNEAQ (reference sequence). With V trimmed by 10 bases and J by 5 bases, 15 bases remained unmatched. The CDR3 loop spans 15 amino acids. In nucleotides, the CDR3 is TGTGCCATCACCCATTGGCGGGAGGGTCTTAACGAGCAGTACTTC. Translation: CAITHWREGLNEQYF.

This clone was seen a single time. This chain uses TRBV9 with TRBJ1-2, with 10 positions matching TRBD1. With V trimmed by 4 bases and J by 6 bases, 9 bases remained unmatched. Germline values: CDR1 SGDLS, CDR2 YYNGEE. There are 15 residues in the CDR3. CDR3 residues: CASSPGGTGVDGYTF. CDR3 coding DNA: TGTGCCAGCAGCCCTGGGGGGACAGGGGTGGATGGCTACACCTTC.

This clone was seen only once. The chain is built from TRBV7-8 and TRBJ2-7; D perhaps matches TRBD1 (5 bases). The V end was cut by 5 bases, the J end by 3 bases, with 26 bases between. This CDR3 region has 18 residues. Germline-derived CDR1 and CDR2 are SGHVS and FQNEAQ. The CDR3 is CASSPHPMLGPRRYEQYF. CDR3 coding DNA: TGTGCCAGCAGCCCCCATCCCATGCTGGGGCCAAGACGCTACGAGCAGTACTTC.

This rearrangement joins TRBV6-5 to TRBJ1-1; TRBD1 aligns across 9 bases. There are 14 residues in the CDR3. The junction had 6 bases not matched to a gene; V was cut back by 5 bases and J by 5 bases. CDR1 is MNHEY, CDR2 SVGAGI, per germline. The CDR3 DNA reads TGTGCCAGCAGTCCACAGGGGGCAGGTACTGAAGCTTTCTTT. It translates to CASSPQGAGTEAFF.

The chain uses TRBV10-3 and TRBJ1-5; the match to TRBD1 covers 10 bases. CDR1 is ENHRY, CDR2 SYGVKD, per germline. This CDR3 is built from 14 residues. V lost 6 bases, J lost 7 bases, and 6 bases stayed unmatched. The CDR3 nucleotides are TGTGCCATCAGCCGGGACAGGGGTACCCAGCCCCAGCATTTT. As protein: CAISRDRGTQPQHF.

The chain links TRBV6-6 to TRBJ2-7; TRBD1 is a possible D gene (5 bases). This CDR3 region has 13 residues. The ends were cut back, 5 bases at V and 0 bases at J, with 8 bases in the middle. Germline V gene data show CDR1 as MNHNY and CDR2 as SVGAGI (reference sequence). CDR3 in DNA: TGTGCCAGCAGTACGACAGACTCCTACGAGCAGTACTTC. Translated: CASSTTDSYEQYF.